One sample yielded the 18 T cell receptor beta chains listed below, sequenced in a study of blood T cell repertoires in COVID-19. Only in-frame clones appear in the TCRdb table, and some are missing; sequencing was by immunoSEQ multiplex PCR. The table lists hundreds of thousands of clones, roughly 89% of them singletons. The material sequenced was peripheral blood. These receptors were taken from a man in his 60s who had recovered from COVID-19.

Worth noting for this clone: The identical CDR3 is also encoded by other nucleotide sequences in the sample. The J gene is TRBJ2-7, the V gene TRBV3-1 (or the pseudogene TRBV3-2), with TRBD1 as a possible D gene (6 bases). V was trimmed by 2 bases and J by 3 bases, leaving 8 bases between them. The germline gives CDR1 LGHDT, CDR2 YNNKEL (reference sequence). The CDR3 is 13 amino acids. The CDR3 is CASSQTGNYEQYF. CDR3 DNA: TGTGCCAGCAGCCAAACAGGGAACTACGAGCAGTACTTC.

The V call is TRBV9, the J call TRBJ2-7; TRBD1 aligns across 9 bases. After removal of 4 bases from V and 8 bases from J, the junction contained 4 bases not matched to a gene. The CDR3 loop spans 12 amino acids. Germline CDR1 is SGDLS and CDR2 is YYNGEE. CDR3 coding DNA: TGTGCCAGCAGCCCGACAGGGGGGCAGCAGTACTTC. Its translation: CASSPTGGQQYF.

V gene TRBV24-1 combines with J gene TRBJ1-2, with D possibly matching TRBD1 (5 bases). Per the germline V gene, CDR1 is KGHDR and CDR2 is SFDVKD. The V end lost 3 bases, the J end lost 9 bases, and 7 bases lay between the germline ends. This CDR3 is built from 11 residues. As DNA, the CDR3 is TGTGCCACCAGTGATCGGGGGAGCTACACCTTC. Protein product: CATSDRGSYTF.

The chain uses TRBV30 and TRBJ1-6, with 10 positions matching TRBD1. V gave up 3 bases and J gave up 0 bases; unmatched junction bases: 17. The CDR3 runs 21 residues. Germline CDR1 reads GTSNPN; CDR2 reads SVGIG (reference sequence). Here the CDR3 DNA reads TGTGCCTGGAGCCAGGGGACAGGGGCGTATCAAAGGAGCTCCTATAATTCACCCCTCCACTTT. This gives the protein CAWSQGTGAYQRSSYNSPLHF.

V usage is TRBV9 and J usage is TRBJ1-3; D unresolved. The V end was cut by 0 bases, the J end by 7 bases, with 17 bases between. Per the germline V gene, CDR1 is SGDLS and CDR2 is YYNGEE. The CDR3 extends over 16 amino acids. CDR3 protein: CASSVELRQKTNTIYF. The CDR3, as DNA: TGTGCCAGCAGCGTAGAACTACGCCAGAAAACGAACACCATATATTTT.

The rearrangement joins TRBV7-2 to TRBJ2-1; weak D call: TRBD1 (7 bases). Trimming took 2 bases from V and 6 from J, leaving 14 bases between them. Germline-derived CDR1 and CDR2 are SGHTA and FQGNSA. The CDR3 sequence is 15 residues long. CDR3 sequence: CASSLTRQGGNEQFF. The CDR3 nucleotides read TGTGCCAGCAGCTTAACGAGGCAGGGGGGCAATGAGCAGTTCTTC.

CDR3 region: CASSKVGSLNEKLFF. The CDR3 nucleotides read TGTGCCAGCAGCAAAGTGGGTAGCCTTAATGAAAAACTGTTTTTT. The V gene is TRBV21-1, the J gene TRBJ1-4. TRBV21-1 is reported as a pseudogene. The CDR3 runs to 15 residues.

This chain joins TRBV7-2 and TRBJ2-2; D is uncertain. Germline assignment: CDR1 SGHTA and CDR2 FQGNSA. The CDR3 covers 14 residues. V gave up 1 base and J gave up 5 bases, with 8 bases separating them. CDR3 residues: CASSLVVTTGELFF. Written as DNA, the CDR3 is TGTGCCAGCAGCTTAGTAGTGACAACCGGGGAGCTGTTTTTT.

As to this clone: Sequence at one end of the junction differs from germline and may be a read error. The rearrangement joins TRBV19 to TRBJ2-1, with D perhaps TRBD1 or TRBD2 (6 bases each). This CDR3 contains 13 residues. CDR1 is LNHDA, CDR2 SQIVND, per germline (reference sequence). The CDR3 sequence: CASRGRNYNEQFF. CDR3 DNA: TGTGCAAGTAGGGGGAGGAACTACAATGAGCAGTTCTTC.

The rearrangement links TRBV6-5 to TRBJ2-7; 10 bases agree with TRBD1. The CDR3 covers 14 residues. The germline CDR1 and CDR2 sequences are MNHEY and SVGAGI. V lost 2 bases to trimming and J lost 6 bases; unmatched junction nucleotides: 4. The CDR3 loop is CASSYRTGGREQYF. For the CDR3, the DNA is TGTGCCAGCAGTTACCGGACAGGGGGTCGCGAGCAGTACTTC.

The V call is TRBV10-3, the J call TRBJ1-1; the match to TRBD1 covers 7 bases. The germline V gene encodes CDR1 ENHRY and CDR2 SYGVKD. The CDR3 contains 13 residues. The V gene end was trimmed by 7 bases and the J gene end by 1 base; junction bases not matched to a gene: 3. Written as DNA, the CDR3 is TGTGCCATCACGACAGGGCAGAACACTGAAGCTTTCTTT. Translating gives CAITTGQNTEAFF.

CDR3 nucleotides: TGTGCCAGCAGCCAAGGACGCGGCGGGGGGGTAGATACGCAGTATTTT. Amino acid sequence: CASSQGRGGGVDTQYF. V is TRBV14 and J is TRBJ2-3; 9 positions agree with TRBD2. With V trimmed by 1 base and J by 5 bases, 7 bases remained unmatched. Germline V gene sequence: CDR1 SGHDN, CDR2 FVKESK. The CDR3 contains 16 residues.

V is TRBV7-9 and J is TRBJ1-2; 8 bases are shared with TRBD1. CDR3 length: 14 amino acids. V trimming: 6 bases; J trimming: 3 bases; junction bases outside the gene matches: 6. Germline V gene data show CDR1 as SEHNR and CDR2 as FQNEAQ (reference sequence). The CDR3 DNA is TGTGCCAGCAGAAAACCGACAGGGGACTATGGCTACACCTTC. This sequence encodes CASRKPTGDYGYTF.

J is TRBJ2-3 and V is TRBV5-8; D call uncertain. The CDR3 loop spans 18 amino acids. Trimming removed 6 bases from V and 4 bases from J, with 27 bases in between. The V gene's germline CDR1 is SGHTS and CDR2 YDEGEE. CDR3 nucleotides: TGTGCCAGCACCCCCCGACCAAAAATCCCCAACGGAGCAGATACGCAGTATTTT. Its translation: CASTPRPKIPNGADTQYF.

This CDR3 is CASSLSDGRDTGELFF. The CDR3 nucleotides read TGTGCCAGCAGTTTAAGCGACGGGAGGGACACCGGGGAGCTGTTTTTT. V usage is TRBV28 and J usage is TRBJ2-2; 8 nucleotides line up with TRBD2. The germline gives CDR1 MDHEN, CDR2 SYDVKM. This CDR3 is built from 16 residues. V shed 2 bases and J 3 bases; nucleotides not matched to a gene: 5.

CDR3 DNA sequence: TGTGCCAGCTCACCACCGTCAGAAGAGACCCAGTACTTC. Translated: CASSPPSEETQYF. J is TRBJ2-5 and V is TRBV18, with D unresolved. The CDR3 totals 13 residues. Germline CDR1 is KGHSH and CDR2 is LQKENI. Between the trimmed V and J ends, which lost 0 bases and 3 bases, there was a span of 5 bases. The whole variable domain, remainder taken from reference TRBV18 and TRBJ2-5, is NAGVMQNPRHLVRRRGQEARLRCSPMKGHSHVYWYRQLPEEGLKFMVYLQKENIIDESGMPKERFSAEFPKEGPSILRIQQVVRGDSAAYFCASSPPSEETQYFGPGTRLLVL.

CDR3 protein: CASSQNGRPTDTQYF. The CDR3 coding sequence is TGTGCCAGCAGCCAAAACGGCAGGCCCACAGATACGCAGTATTTT. This chain uses TRBV3-1 (or the pseudogene TRBV3-2) with TRBJ2-3; D call uncertain. This CDR3 has 15 residues. Germline CDR1 is LGHDT and CDR2 is YNNKEL (reference sequence). The ends were cut back, 2 bases at V and 2 bases at J, with 11 bases in the middle.

CDR3 amino acids: CASSIDPPGGRNTEAFF. CDR3 coding DNA: TGTGCCAGTAGTATAGATCCTCCGGGGGGGAGGAACACTGAAGCTTTCTTT. The J gene is TRBJ1-1, the V gene TRBV19, with D tentatively TRBD1 (5 bases). Per the germline V gene, CDR1 is LNHDA and CDR2 is SQIVND (reference sequence). V lost 0 bases, J lost 1 base, and 15 bases lay in between. CDR3 length equals 17 residues.